Reported below is one T cell receptor (beta chain). Its antigen is undetermined. The data originate from a study of CXCR3-negative and CXCR3-positive naive CD8 T cells. The wider study: A total of about 130 million TRB reads was generated, with about 1.5 +/- 0.3 million per library. Broader study findings: In both naive subsets diversity was comparably high, whereas memory CD8+ cells showed much lower diversity. TRBV-TRBJ usage was alike in naive CXCR3-negative and CXCR3-positive cells but differed in memory cells. Relative to CXCR3-negative naive cells, CXCR3-positive naive cells had more hydrophobic TRB CDR3s.

All TRB cDNA libraries came from 5' RACE performed with UMI labels. One entry per CDR3 protein, without DNA, is what TCRdb gives after re-calling the 5' RACE reads. This sample's table reports 75,000 to 90,000 distinct CDR3 sequences. Naive cells were sorted as CD45RO-, CCR7+, CD27+ and CD95-. The CDR3 is 15 amino acids. The germline CDR1 and CDR2 sequences are SGHRS and YFSETQ. Sample: naive CXCR3+ CD8+ T cells from blood. Noted subset: CD45RO-CCR7+CD27+CD95- naive CD8+ T cells expressing CXCR3 (TNR3+). This sequence joins TRBV5-1 and TRBJ2-1. This sequence was found in a human donor in good health. Some clones in this sample may be carry-over from other donors' samples. This CDR3 reads CASSSGTGPYNEQFF.